Detailed here is one TCR beta chain. The target antigen is unknown. The sample belongs to a study of cytomegalovirus exposure and HLA in healthy donors. General study findings and limits: Some public TCRs appeared in many individuals, while most sequences were rare.

PCR involved 60 Vbeta and 13 Jbeta primers. The protocol was immunoSEQ multiplex PCR, while the TCRdb copy is restricted to in-frame clones and leaves out a portion. Among some 130,000 clones listed, roughly 77% were seen once. The CDR3 covers 14 residues. Germline V gene data show CDR1 as MDHEN and CDR2 as SYDVKM. J lost 1 base, V lost 4 bases, and 3 bases had no gene match. V usage is TRBV28 and J usage is TRBJ1-2, with 7 bases matching TRBD1. The material sequenced was PBMCs. The origin of this receptor is a man younger than 45 in good health. The CDR3 spells CASSYGQVNYGYTF. The CDR3 coding sequence is TGTGCCAGCAGTTATGGACAGGTTAACTATGGCTACACCTTC.